This TCR beta chain is drawn from a study of blood T cell repertoires in COVID-19. Looked up from germline, CDR1 is SGDLS and CDR2 is YYNGEE. This CDR3 contains 15 residues. V gave up 1 base and J gave up 6 bases; unmatched junction bases: 5. Method: immunoSEQ multiplex PCR; TCRdb's copy keeps in-frame clones and lacks some. The sample has a few hundred thousand clones; around 88% are singletons. Specimen: PBMCs or T cells enriched from blood (not recorded which). The gene calls are TRBV9 and TRBJ2-2; 8 bases map to TRBD2. The sequence was obtained from a woman in her thirties who had been exposed to COVID-19. The CDR3 sequence: CASSVPAGVAGELFF. The CDR3 DNA reads TGTGCCAGCAGCGTACCAGCGGGGGTAGCCGGGGAGCTGTTTTTT. The full variable domain, with the rest looked up from reference TRBV9 and TRBJ2-2, is DSGVTQTPKHLITATGQRVTLRCSPRSGDLSVYWYQQSLDQGLQFLIQYYNGEERAKGNILERFSAQQFPDLHSELNLSSLELGDSALYFCASSVPAGVAGELFFGEGSRLTVL.